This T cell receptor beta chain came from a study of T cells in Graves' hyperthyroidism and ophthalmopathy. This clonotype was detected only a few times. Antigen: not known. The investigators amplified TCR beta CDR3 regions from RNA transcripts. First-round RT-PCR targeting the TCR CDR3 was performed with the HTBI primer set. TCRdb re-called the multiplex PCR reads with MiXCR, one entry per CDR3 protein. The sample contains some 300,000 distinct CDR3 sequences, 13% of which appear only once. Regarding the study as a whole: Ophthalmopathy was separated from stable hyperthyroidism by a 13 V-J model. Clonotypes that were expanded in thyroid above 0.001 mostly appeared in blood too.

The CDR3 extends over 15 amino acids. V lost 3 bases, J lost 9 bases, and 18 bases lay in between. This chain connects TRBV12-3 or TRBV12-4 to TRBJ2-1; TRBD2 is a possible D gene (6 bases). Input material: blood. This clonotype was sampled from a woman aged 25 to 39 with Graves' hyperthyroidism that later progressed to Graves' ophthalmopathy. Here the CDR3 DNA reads TGTGCCAGCAGTTTTCGCGGGAAGGCCTCTCTTGAGCAGTTCTTC. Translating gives CASSFRGKASLEQFF.